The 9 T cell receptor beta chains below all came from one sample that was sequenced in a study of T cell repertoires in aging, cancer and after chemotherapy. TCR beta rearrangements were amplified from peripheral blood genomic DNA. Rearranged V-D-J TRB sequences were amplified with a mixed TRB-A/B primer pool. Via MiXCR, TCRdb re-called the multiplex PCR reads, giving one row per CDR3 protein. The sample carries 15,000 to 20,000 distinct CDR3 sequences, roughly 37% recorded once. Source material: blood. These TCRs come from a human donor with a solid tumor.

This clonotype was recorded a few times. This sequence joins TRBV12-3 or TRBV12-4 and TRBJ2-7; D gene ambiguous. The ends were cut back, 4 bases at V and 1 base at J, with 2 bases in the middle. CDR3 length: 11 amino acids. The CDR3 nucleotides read TGTGCCAGCAGTTCATCCTACGAGCAGTACTTC. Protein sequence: CASSSSYEQYF.

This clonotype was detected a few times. The CDR3: CASSLNRGLETQYF. Here the CDR3 DNA reads TGTGCCAGCAGTTTAAACAGGGGGCTAGAGACCCAGTACTTC. The genes are TRBV27 and TRBJ2-5; 9 nucleotides agree with TRBD1. The germline CDR1 and CDR2 sequences are MNHEY and SMNVEV (reference sequence). This CDR3 has 14 residues. The ends lost 2 bases at V and 4 bases at J; junction bases unmatched: 2.

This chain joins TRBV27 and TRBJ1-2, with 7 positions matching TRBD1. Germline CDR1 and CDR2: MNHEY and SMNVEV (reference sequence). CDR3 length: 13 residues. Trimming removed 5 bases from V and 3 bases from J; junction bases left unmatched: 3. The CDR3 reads CASSIDRDYGYTF. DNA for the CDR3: TGTGCCAGCAGTATCGACAGGGACTATGGCTACACCTTC.

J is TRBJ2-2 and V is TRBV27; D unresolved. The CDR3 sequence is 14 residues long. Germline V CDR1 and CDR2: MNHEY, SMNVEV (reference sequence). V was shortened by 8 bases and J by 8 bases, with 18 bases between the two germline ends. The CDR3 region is CASSVRKGSGELFF. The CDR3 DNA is TGTGCCAGCTCAGTCAGAAAAGGGTCAGGGGAGCTGTTTTTT.

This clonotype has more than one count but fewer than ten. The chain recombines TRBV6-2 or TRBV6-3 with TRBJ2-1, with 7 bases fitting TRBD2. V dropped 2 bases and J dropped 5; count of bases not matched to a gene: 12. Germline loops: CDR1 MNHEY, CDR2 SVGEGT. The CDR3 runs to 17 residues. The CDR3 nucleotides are TGTGCCAGCAGTTACCCCCGGGACTACCAAGGACACAATGAGCAGTTCTTC. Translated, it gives CASSYPRDYQGHNEQFF.

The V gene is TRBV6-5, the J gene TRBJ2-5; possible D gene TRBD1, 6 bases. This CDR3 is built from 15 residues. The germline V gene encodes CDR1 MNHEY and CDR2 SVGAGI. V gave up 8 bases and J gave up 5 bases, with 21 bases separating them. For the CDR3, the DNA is TGTGCCAGCTCTGGATTTACCGGGACAACGGAGACCCAGTACTTC. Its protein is CASSGFTGTTETQYF.

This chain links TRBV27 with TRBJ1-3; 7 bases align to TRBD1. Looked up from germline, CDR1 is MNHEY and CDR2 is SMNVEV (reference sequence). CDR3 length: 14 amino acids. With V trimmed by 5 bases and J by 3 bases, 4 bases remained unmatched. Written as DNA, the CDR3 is TGTGCCAGCAGTCGAGGGGGCAGTGGAAACACCATATATTTT. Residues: CASSRGGSGNTIYF.

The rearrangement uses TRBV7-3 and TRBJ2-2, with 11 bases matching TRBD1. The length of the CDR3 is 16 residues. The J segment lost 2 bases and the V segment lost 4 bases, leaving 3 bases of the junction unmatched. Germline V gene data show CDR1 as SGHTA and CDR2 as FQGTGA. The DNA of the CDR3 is TGTGCCAGCAGCTCCGGACAGGGGGCAAACACCGGGGAGCTGTTTTTT. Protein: CASSSGQGANTGELFF. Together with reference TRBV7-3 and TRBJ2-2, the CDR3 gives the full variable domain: GAGVSQTPSNKVTEKGKYVELRCDPISGHTALYWYRQSLGQGPEFLIYFQGTGAADDSGLPNDRFFAVRPEGSVSTLKIQRTERGDSAVYLCASSSGQGANTGELFFGEGSRLTVL.

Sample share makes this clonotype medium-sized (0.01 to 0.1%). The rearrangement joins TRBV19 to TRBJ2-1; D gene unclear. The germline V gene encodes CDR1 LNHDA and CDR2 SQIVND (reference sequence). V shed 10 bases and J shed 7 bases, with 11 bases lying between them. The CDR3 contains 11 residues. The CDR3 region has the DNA TGTGCCACCACCTTCTCGAATGAGCAGTTCTTC. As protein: CATTFSNEQFF.